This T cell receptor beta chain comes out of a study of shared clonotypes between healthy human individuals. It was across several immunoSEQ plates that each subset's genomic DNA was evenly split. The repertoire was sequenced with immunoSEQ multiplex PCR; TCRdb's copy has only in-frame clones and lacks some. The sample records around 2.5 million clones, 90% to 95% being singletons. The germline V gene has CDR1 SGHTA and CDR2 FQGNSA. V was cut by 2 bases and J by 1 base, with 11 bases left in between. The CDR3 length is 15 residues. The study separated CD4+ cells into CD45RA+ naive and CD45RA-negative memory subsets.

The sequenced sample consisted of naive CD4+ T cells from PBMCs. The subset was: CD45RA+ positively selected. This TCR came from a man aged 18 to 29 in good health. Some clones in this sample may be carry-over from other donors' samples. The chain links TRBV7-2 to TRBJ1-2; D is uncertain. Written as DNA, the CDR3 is TGTGCCAGCAGCTTACAAACAGCGGTTAACTATGGCTACACCTTC. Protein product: CASSLQTAVNYGYTF.